This T cell receptor beta chain derives from a study of OX40 agonist ivuxolimab in advanced cancers. Study-level points and caveats: Antigen targets of the expanded peripheral T cells went undetermined.

Autoimmune disease history or systemic immunosuppression led to patients being barred. The study sampled blood at baseline, cycle 4 day 1, and cycle 7 day 1. About this clone: Its matching antigen is unknown.

Libraries were prepared by immunoSEQ multiplex PCR; TCRdb keeps only in-frame clonotypes and omits some of them. The table records around 100,000 clones, around 90% of them present only once. This material consisted of CD4+ or CD8+ T cells sorted from blood, taken in a trial of the OX40 agonist ivuxolimab. This receptor was obtained from an adult with an advanced solid tumor such as melanoma, head and neck, liver or kidney cancer.

The chain's CDR3 is CASSESSVPLEQYF. In DNA form, the CDR3 reads TGTGCCAGCAGTGAAAGCAGCGTTCCTTTGGAGCAGTACTTC. V and J are TRBV2 and TRBJ2-7; D not resolved. Germline assignment: CDR1 SNHLY and CDR2 FYNNEI. The CDR3 runs 14 residues. Trimming took off 2 bases at V and 7 bases at J, with 15 bases between the two ends.